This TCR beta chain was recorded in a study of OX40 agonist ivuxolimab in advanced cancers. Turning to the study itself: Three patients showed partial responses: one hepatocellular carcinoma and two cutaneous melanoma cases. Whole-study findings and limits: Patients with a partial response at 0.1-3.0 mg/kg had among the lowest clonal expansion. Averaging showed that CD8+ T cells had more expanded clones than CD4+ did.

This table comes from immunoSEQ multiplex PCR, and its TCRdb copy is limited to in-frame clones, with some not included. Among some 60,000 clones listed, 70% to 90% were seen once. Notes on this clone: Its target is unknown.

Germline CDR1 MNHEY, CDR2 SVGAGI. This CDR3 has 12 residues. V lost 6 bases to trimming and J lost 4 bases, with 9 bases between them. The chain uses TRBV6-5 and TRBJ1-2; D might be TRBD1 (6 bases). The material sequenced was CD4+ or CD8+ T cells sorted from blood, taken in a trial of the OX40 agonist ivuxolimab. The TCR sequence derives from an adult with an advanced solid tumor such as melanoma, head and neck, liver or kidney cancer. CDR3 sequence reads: CASSLQGYGYTF. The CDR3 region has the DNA TGTGCCAGCAGCCTACAGGGCTATGGCTACACCTTC.